This TCR beta chain was profiled in a study of blood T cell repertoires in COVID-19 (dated by TCRdb to the early 2020s). Study-wide context: Samples from collaborators originated in the United States, Italy and Spain and spanned both the acute and convalescent phases of COVID-19. The material from the prospective study consisted of cDNA or gDNA derived from T cells, B-cell-depleted T cells, or PBMCs. Where HLA class I and class II types were available, the types were taken from metadata supplied by the sample provider, not from assay-based typing. The dataset comprised deeply sampled blood TCRbeta repertoires from subjects exposed to, actively infected with, or recovered from COVID-19. The samples were drawn from the first 160 participants of the ongoing ImmuneRACE study and from 1,254 subjects provided by 6 global collaborators. Sample metadata almost always included a de-identified subject ID, COVID-19 status, age in years and sex. The repertoires were released in a freely available public database meant as a resource for research on the immune response to SARS-CoV-2. General findings and caveats noted by the study authors: How much clinical and demographic metadata was included differed by source and by participant, and the metadata was provided uncurated.

For CDR1 and CDR2, the germline V gene (reference sequence) lists LGHDT and YNNKEL. Between the V and J ends, shortened by 4 bases and 1 base respectively, the junction contains 8 bases. From the cysteine up to the phenylalanine, the CDR3 has a length of 13 residues. Only the CDR3 DNA is retained, 39 bases long and in frame from the first base. To note about this clone: No cognate antigen has been identified for it. Qualities for individual bases were not recorded, and no much larger clone is one base off. In the same sample, other DNA sequences code for this CDR3.

The immunoSEQ Assay, a bias-controlled multiplex PCR, was used to amplify TCRbeta CDR3 regions from genomic DNA. The study's processing was this. Within the assay, amplification of reference gene primers was used to estimate how many nucleated cells each sample contained. To quantify the absolute abundance of each unique TCRbeta CDR3 rearrangement, sequence reads were collapsed and filtered. For each sample, productive Simpson clonality was calculated as the square root of Simpson's diversity index over productive rearrangements. In its TCRdb copy, this immuneACCESS table keeps in-frame sequences only and misses some clones. Where compared with another copy, unresolved V genes explain less than half of these, and the others have no known cause. That table is the source of V, J and clone size, and D and trimming were worked out from the DNA. This sample gives approximately 230,000 clones in total; approximately 82% of them show up just once. The ten largest clones represent around 5.4% of the sample.

Each collaborating institution followed its own protocols to collect whole blood in K2EDTA tubes. For TCRbeta analysis, collaborator samples were shipped as frozen whole blood, as isolated PBMCs, or as DNA extracted from either sample type. The TCR originated in an elderly man with acute or convalescent COVID-19. The chain is made from TRBV3-1 (or the pseudogene TRBV3-2) and TRBJ2-7, with TRBD2 as a weak D call on 6 bases. Specimen: peripheral blood. For the CDR3, the sequence is CASSRRGSYEQYF. The DNA reads TGTGCCAGCAGCCGGCGGGGATCCTACGAGCAGTACTTC.